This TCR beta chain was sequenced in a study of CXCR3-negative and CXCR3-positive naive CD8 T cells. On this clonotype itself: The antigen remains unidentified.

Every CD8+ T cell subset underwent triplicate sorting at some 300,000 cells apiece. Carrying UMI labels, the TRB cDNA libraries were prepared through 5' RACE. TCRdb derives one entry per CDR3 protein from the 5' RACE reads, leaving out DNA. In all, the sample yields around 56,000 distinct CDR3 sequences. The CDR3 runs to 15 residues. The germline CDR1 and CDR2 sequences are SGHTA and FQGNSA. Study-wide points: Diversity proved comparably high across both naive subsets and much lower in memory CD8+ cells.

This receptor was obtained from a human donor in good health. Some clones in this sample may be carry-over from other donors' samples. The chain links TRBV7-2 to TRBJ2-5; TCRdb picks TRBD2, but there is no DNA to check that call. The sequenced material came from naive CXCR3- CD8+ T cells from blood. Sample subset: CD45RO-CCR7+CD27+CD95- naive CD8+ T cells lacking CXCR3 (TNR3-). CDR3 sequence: CASSFMAGVQETQYF.